This T cell receptor (beta chain) was observed in a study of T cells in Graves' hyperthyroidism and ophthalmopathy. Study-wide results and limits: Ophthalmopathy onset followed model prediction by a median about six months.

Amplification of TCR beta CDR3 regions used RNA as the template. First-round RT-PCR with HTBI primers amplified the TCR CDR3 region. TCRdb re-called the multiplex PCR reads through MiXCR, storing one row per CDR3 protein. Among about 360,000 distinct CDR3 sequences listed, 20% to 25% were seen once. Stable hyperthyroidism: no ophthalmopathy progression over 18 months of follow-up. Patients between 18 and 65 years old had hyperthyroidism, newly diagnosed and lasting under 2 months. Lactation, pregnancy, other autoimmune disease or uncontrolled infection led to exclusion of patients. For this clonotype: Its cognate antigen is unknown.

CDR1 and CDR2 from the germline V gene are MNHNS and SASEGT. The CDR3 totals 15 residues. Germline trimming cut 6 bases from V and 5 bases from J; bases unmatched to any gene: 12. The V call is TRBV6-1, the J call TRBJ2-5, with TRBD1 matching over 7 bases. Sequencing was carried out using blood. This sequence originates from a man aged 45-65 years with Graves' hyperthyroidism. CDR3 amino acids: CASSPGTALGETQYF. The CDR3, as DNA: TGTGCCAGCAGCCCCGGGACAGCCCTGGGGGAGACCCAGTACTTC.